The 23 T cell receptor beta chains below were found in one sample sequenced in a study of blood T cell repertoires in COVID-19. This table comes from immunoSEQ multiplex PCR, and its TCRdb copy is limited to in-frame clones, with some not included. Seen here are roughly 200,000 clones, 70% to 85% observed once, and the top ten hold about 8.3%. The sequenced sample consisted of peripheral blood. The receptor source for this set is an elderly woman with COVID-19, enrolled during active disease.

The table lists this clone with a count of one. The chain links TRBV5-3 to TRBJ1-4; TRBD1 is a possible D gene (5 bases). TRBV5-3 is known as an ORF, though its function is uncertain. CDR3 length equals 14 residues. Trimming removed 7 bases at V and 4 bases at J, with 14 bases between. The CDR3 spells CARALGAGNEKLFF. CDR3 in DNA: TGTGCCAGAGCTCTTGGGGCCGGTAATGAAAAACTGTTTTTT.

The chain joins TRBV5-1 to TRBJ2-2, with TRBD2 matching over 9 bases. V shed 4 bases, J shed 2 bases, and the junction held 6 bases outside the gene matches. CDR3 size: 16 residues. The germline CDR1 and CDR2 sequences are SGHRS and YFSETQ. The CDR3 spells CASSLLAGLNTGELFF. Written as DNA, the CDR3 is TGCGCCAGCAGCCTGCTAGCGGGACTCAACACCGGGGAGCTGTTTTTT.

The J gene is TRBJ2-3, the V gene TRBV2; 10 bases are a match to TRBD1. Germline V gene lookup returns CDR1 SNHLY and CDR2 FYNNEI. The junction had 2 bases not matched to a gene; V was cut back by 1 base and J by 4 bases. The CDR3 is 15 residues long. CDR3: CASSEGTGGADTQYF. DNA of the CDR3: TGTGCCAGCAGTGAAGGGACAGGGGGGGCAGATACGCAGTATTTT.

V gene TRBV15 combines with J gene TRBJ2-2; TRBD1 is a possible D gene (6 bases). Germline CDR1 LNHNV, CDR2 YYDKDF (reference sequence). The CDR3 is 14 residues long. The V and J ends lost 1 base and 4 bases respectively, with 7 bases between them. CDR3 DNA: TGTGCCACCAGCAGAGGGGGGCTCACCGGGGAGCTGTTTTTT. It specifies CATSRGGLTGELFF.

The chain joins TRBV19 to TRBJ1-2; TRBD1 matches at 8 bases. Unmatched junction bases numbered 13, after V lost 7 bases and J lost 3 bases. In germline, CDR1 is LNHDA, CDR2 SQIVND (reference sequence). CDR3 length: 16 amino acids. The CDR3: CASTTYPDRVDYGYTF. CDR3 bases: TGTGCCAGTACCACATACCCGGACAGGGTAGACTATGGCTACACCTTC.

This clone occurred a few times. The chain links TRBV3-1 (or the pseudogene TRBV3-2) to TRBJ1-6; D might be TRBD1 (5 bases). Germline CDR1 reads LGHDT; CDR2 reads YNNKEL (reference sequence). The V and J ends lost 4 bases and 8 bases respectively, with 6 bases between them. CDR3 size: 12 residues. The CDR3 DNA reads TGTGCCAGCAGCCCGGGGGATTCACCCCTCCACTTT. Encoded protein: CASSPGDSPLHF.

V is TRBV5-1 and J is TRBJ1-3; D not resolved. Trimming stripped 6 bases from V and 4 bases from J, with 11 bases between. From germline, CDR1 is SGHRS and CDR2 YFSETQ. The CDR3 sequence is 13 residues long. The CDR3 sequence is CASKPNEGNTIYF. CDR3 DNA: TGCGCCAGCAAACCAAATGAGGGAAACACCATATATTTT.

V is TRBV7-8 and J is TRBJ1-6; 10 nucleotides align to TRBD1. V gave up 5 bases and J gave up 7 bases; unmatched junction bases: 8. There are 16 residues in the CDR3. CDR1 is SGHVS, CDR2 FQNEAQ, per germline. The CDR3 protein is CASSLGTGARNSPLHF. Here the CDR3 DNA reads TGTGCCAGCAGCCTCGGGACAGGGGCCAGGAATTCACCCCTCCACTTT.

The sample holds a few counts of this clone. The V and J genes are TRBV27 and TRBJ1-6, with a weak D call TRBD1 (6 bases). This CDR3 comprises 17 residues. Germline lookup yields CDR1 MNHEY and CDR2 SMNVEV (reference sequence). The V end was cut by 8 bases, the J end by 3 bases, with 20 bases between. The CDR3 region has the DNA TGTGCCAGCTCTTCCCGGGACATCGCCCGCTATAATTCACCCCTCCACTTT. The encoded protein is CASSSRDIARYNSPLHF.

The chain is built from TRBV2 and TRBJ1-1, with 7 positions matching TRBD1. V gave up 6 bases and J gave up 8 bases; unmatched junction bases: 0. The CDR3 has 10 amino acids. Germline lookup yields CDR1 SNHLY and CDR2 FYNNEI. CDR3 nucleotides: TGTGCCAGCAGGACAGGGGAAGCTTTCTTT. Amino acid sequence: CASRTGEAFF.

The rearrangement uses TRBV5-8 and TRBJ1-5; TRBD1 is a possible D gene (5 bases). V lost 2 bases, J lost 0 bases, and 21 bases lay in between. The CDR3 has 19 amino acids. CDR1 and CDR2 (germline): SGHTS, YDEGEE. The chain's CDR3 is CASSFGRGGHSHSNQPQHF. CDR3 DNA sequence: TGTGCCAGCAGCTTCGGTAGGGGTGGCCACAGCCATAGCAATCAGCCCCAGCATTTT.

The chain joins TRBV14 to TRBJ1-6; weak D call: TRBD1 (6 bases). The CDR3 consists of 15 residues. V lost 5 bases to trimming and J lost 7 bases, with 15 bases between them. The V gene's germline CDR1 is SGHDN and CDR2 FVKESK. CDR3 loop: CASSTPGTLNSPLHF. In DNA, the CDR3 is TGTGCCAGCAGCACACCCGGGACACTGAATTCACCCCTCCACTTT.

The chain employs TRBV7-9 and TRBJ2-3; 9 positions match TRBD2. Germline CDR1 is SEHNR and CDR2 is FQNEAQ (reference sequence). This CDR3 is built from 18 residues. V dropped 3 bases and J dropped 2; count of bases not matched to a gene: 12. The CDR3 nucleotides are TGTGCCAGCAGCTTGGCGGGAGGGCCACTCATTATCACAGATACGCAGTATTTT. Its translation is CASSLAGGPLIITDTQYF.

This chain connects TRBV5-1 to TRBJ1-5; 10 bases fit TRBD1. The CDR3 spans 14 residues. V was clipped by 4 bases and J by 5 bases; unmatched bases: 3. Germline values: CDR1 SGHRS, CDR2 YFSETQ. The CDR3 sequence: CASSHGTGDQPQHF. In nucleotides, the CDR3 is TGCGCCAGCAGCCATGGGACAGGGGATCAGCCCCAGCATTTT.

V is TRBV7-6 and J is TRBJ2-5; D possibly corresponds to TRBD1 (7 bases). The germline gives CDR1 SGHVS, CDR2 FNYEAQ. V dropped 4 bases and J dropped 5 bases, with 17 bases sitting between them. This CDR3 is built from 15 residues. The CDR3 loop is CASSSPGGLGETQYF. For the CDR3, the DNA is TGTGCCAGCAGCTCTCCAGGGGGGCTGGGGGAGACCCAGTACTTC.

The V gene is TRBV5-1, the J gene TRBJ1-2; D is possibly TRBD1 (6 bases). This CDR3 spans 14 amino acids. Germline CDR1 SGHRS, CDR2 YFSETQ. Trimming shortened V by 5 bases and J by 1 base, and 12 bases separated the two germline ends. The CDR3 coding sequence is TGCGCCAGCAGGACGGACAGTCTTAACTATGGCTACACCTTC. Residues: CASRTDSLNYGYTF.

The chain couples TRBV19 to TRBJ1-4; D is ambiguous. Germline V lookup: CDR1 LNHDA, CDR2 SQIVND (reference sequence). V was trimmed by 8 bases and J by 6 bases, leaving 10 bases between them. The CDR3 loop spans 12 amino acids. CDR3 sequence: CASRQRDEKLFF. In nucleotides, the CDR3 is TGTGCCAGTCGCCAACGGGATGAAAAACTGTTTTTT.

The table lists this clone with a count of one. V and J are TRBV3-1 (or the pseudogene TRBV3-2) and TRBJ1-4; 9 nucleotides match TRBD1. This CDR3 is built from 15 residues. CDR1 LGHDT and CDR2 YNNKEL come from the germline V gene (reference sequence). The J segment lost 4 bases and the V segment lost 4 bases, leaving 4 bases of the junction unmatched. This chain's CDR3 is CASSPRDRVNEKLFF. The CDR3 nucleotides are TGTGCCAGCAGCCCTCGGGACAGGGTTAATGAAAAACTGTTTTTT.

V gene TRBV4-1 combines with J gene TRBJ2-2, with TRBD2 identical over 7 bases. V was clipped by 1 base and J by 8 bases; unmatched bases: 4. Germline V gene sequence: CDR1 MGHRA, CDR2 YSYEKL. The CDR3 length is 14 residues. The CDR3 DNA is TGCGCCAGCAGCCAAGGAGAGGGACTAGGGGAGCTGTTTTTT. Translated: CASSQGEGLGELFF.

CDR3 protein: CASSLFGQGSYEQYF. DNA for the CDR3: TGTGCCAGCAGCCTATTCGGACAGGGCTCCTACGAGCAGTACTTC. This chain uses TRBV3-1 (or the pseudogene TRBV3-2) with TRBJ2-7, with 8 bases identical to TRBD1. Trimming at V came to 4 bases and at J to 0 bases, leaving 5 bases not matched to a gene. The CDR3 totals 15 residues. CDR1 is LGHDT, CDR2 YNNKEL, per germline (reference sequence).

The chain carries TRBV19 and TRBJ1-5, with D perhaps matching TRBD1 (5 bases). V was cut by 3 bases and J by 7 bases, with 10 bases left in between. The CDR3 length is 13 residues. Per the germline V gene, CDR1 is LNHDA and CDR2 is SQIVND (reference sequence). This chain's CDR3 is CASSIRVGQPQHF. The CDR3 bases are TGTGCCAGTAGTATCAGGGTGGGCCAGCCCCAGCATTTT.

This clone was found once. The chain's CDR3 is CASSLAGREVHEQYF. In nucleotides, the CDR3 is TGTGCCAGCAGCTTAGCCGGCAGGGAAGTCCACGAGCAGTACTTC. The chain has TRBV11-2 and TRBJ2-7; D perhaps matches TRBD1 (5 bases). CDR3 length equals 15 residues. Per germline, CDR1 SGHAT and CDR2 FQNNGV. V was cut by 1 base and J by 5 bases, with 15 bases left in between.

The rearrangement links TRBV7-2 to TRBJ1-3, with TRBD1 matching over 9 bases. This CDR3 is 12 amino acids long. The V segment lost 5 bases and the J segment 13 bases; nucleotides outside the gene matches: 6. The germline V gene encodes CDR1 SGHTA and CDR2 FQGNSA. CDR3 DNA sequence: TGTGCCAGCAGCCCAGGGACAGGGCCGATATATTTT. Its protein is CASSPGTGPIYF.